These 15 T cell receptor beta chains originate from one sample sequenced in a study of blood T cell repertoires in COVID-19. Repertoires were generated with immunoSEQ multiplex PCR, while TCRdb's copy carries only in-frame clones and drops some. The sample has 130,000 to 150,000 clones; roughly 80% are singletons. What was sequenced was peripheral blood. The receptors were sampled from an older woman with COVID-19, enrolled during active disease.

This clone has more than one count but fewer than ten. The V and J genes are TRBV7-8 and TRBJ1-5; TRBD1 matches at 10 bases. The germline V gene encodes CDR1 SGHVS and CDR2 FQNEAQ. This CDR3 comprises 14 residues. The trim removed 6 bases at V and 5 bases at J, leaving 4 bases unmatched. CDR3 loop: CASRWGTGDQPQHF. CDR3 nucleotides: TGTGCCAGCAGATGGGGGACAGGGGATCAGCCCCAGCATTTT.

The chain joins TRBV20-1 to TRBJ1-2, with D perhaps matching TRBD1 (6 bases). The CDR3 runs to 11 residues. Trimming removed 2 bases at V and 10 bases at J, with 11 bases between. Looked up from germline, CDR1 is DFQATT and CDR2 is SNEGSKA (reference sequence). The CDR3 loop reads CSARNRVNYTF. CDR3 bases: TGCAGTGCTAGAAACAGGGTAAACTACACCTTC.

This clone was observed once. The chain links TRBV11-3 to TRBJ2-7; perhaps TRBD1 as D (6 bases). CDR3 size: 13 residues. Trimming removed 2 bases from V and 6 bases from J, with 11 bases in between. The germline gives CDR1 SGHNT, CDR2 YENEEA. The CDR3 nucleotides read TGTGCCAGCAGCTTAAGTTCCAGGGGCGAGCAGTACTTC. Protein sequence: CASSLSSRGEQYF.

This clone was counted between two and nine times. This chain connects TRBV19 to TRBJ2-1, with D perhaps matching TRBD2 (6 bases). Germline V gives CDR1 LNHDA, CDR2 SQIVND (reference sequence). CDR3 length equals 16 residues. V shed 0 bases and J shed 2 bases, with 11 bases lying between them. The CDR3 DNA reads TGTGCCAGTAGTATAGATGGGCGGGGAACCTACAATGAGCAGTTCTTC. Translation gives CASSIDGRGTYNEQFF.

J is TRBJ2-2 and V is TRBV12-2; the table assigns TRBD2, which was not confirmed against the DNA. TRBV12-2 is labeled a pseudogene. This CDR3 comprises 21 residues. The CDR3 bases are TGTGCAAGTCGCTTAGCGTCTGCGCTGGGAGCGGGGGCCCAGAACACCGGGGAGCTGTTTTTT. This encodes CASRLASALGAGAQNTGELFF.

CDR3 nucleotide sequence: TGTGCCTGGAAGCAGGGTCAGGTTCGGGGGAATGAAAAACTGTTTTTT. Translating it yields CAWKQGQVRGNEKLFF. This chain uses TRBV30 with TRBJ1-4; weak D call: TRBD1 (5 bases). Germline V gene lookup returns CDR1 GTSNPN and CDR2 SVGIG (reference sequence). V was clipped by 4 bases and J by 5 bases, with 20 bases between them. CDR3 length: 16 residues.

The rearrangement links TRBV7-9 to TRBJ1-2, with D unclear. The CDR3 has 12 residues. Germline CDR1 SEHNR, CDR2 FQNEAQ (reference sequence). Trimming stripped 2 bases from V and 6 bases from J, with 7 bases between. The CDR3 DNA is TGTGCCAGCAGCTTAACCCGGGATGGCTACACCTTC. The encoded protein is CASSLTRDGYTF.

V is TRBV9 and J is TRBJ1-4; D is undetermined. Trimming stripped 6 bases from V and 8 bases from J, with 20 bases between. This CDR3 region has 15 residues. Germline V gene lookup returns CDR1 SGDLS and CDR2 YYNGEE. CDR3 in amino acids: CASTPGWGGEEKLFF. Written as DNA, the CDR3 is TGTGCCAGCACCCCGGGTTGGGGAGGTGAAGAAAAACTGTTTTTT.

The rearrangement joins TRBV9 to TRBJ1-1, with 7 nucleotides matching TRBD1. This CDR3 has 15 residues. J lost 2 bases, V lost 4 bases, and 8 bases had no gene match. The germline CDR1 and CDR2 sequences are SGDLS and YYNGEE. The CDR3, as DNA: TGTGCCAGCAGCATGGGACAGCCTATCAACACTGAAGCTTTCTTT. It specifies CASSMGQPINTEAFF.

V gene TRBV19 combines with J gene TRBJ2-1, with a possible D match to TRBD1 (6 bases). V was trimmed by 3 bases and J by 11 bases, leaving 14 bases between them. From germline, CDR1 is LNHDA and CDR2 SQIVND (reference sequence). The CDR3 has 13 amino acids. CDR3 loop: CASSIRQATQQFF. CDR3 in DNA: TGTGCCAGTAGTATTCGACAGGCCACGCAGCAGTTCTTC.

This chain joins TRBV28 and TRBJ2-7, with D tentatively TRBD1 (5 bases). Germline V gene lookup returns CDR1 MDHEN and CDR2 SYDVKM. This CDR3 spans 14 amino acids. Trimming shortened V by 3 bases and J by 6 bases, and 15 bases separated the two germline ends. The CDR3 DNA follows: TGTGCCAGCAGTTTCATGGCAGGGTTCGGCGAGCAGTACTTC. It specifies CASSFMAGFGEQYF.

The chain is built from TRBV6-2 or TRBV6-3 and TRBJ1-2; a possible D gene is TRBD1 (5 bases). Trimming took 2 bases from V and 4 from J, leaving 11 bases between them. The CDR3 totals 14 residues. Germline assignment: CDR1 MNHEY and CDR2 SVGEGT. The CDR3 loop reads CASSYGRESYGYTF. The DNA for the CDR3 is TGTGCCAGCAGTTACGGCAGGGAAAGCTATGGCTACACCTTC.

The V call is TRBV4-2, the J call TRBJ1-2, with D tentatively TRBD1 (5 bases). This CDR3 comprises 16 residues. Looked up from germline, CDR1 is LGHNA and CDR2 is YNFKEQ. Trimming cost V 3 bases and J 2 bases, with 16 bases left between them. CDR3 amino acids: CASSHPLTANNYGYTF. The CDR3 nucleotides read TGTGCCAGCAGCCACCCATTGACAGCTAACAACTATGGCTACACCTTC.

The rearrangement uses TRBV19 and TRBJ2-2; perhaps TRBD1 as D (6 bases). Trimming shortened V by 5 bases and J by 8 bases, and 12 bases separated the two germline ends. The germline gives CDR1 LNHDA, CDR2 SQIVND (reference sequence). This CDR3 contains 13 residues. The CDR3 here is CASSDLGGGELFF. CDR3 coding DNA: TGTGCCAGTAGTGACTTAGGGGGAGGGGAGCTGTTTTTT.

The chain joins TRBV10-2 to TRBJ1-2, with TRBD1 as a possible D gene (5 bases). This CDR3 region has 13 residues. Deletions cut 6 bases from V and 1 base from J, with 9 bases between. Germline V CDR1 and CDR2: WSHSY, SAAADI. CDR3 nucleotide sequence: TGCGCCAGCAGCAGTCAGGGTAACTATGGCTACACCTTC. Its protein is CASSSQGNYGYTF.